The 19 T cell receptor beta chains below come from one sample, sequenced in a study of blood T cell repertoires in COVID-19. TCRdb's table, derived via immunoSEQ multiplex PCR, lists solely in-frame clones and lacks some. The repertoire holds about 160,000 clones, with 70% to 90% as singletons. Material: peripheral blood. Source of these receptors: a woman aged 55-75 years with COVID-19, enrolled during active disease.

As concerns this clone: Relative to the germline gene, one junction end is altered; a read error may explain this. The chain uses TRBV30 and TRBJ2-2; TRBD2 is a possible D gene (5 bases). This CDR3 spans 15 amino acids. Germline V CDR1 and CDR2: GTSNPN, SVGIG (reference sequence). The CDR3 is CAWSVMILNTGELFF. The CDR3 DNA reads as TGTGCCTGGAGTGTCATGATTCTGAACACCGGGGAGTTGTTTTTT.

This clone was found once. The chain combines TRBV5-1 with TRBJ1-5, with 8 bases identical to TRBD1. There are 17 residues in the CDR3. Germline values: CDR1 SGHRS, CDR2 YFSETQ. V lost 4 bases and J lost 8; bases outside the gene matches: 17. The CDR3 coding sequence is TGCGCCAGCAGCCATGGACAGGGAGGCCTAGGTATGGAGCCCCAGCATTTT. Amino acids: CASSHGQGGLGMEPQHF.

This rearrangement joins TRBV10-2 to TRBJ2-1; D is unclear. Looked up from germline, CDR1 is WSHSY and CDR2 is SAAADI. The CDR3 runs 12 residues. V shed 6 bases and J shed 7 bases, with 10 bases lying between them. The DNA of the CDR3 is TGCGCCAGCAGGCTGAGTATAAATGAGCAGTTCTTC. It specifies CASRLSINEQFF.

V usage is TRBV6-6 and J usage is TRBJ2-3, with TRBD2 identical over 14 bases. This CDR3 comprises 15 residues. The V and J ends lost 7 bases and 7 bases, in that order; junction bases with no gene match: 7. In germline, CDR1 is MNHNY, CDR2 SVGAGI (reference sequence). CDR3 DNA sequence: TGTGCCAGCAATCCGGGACTAGCGGGAGTAAATACGCAGTATTTT. Translating gives CASNPGLAGVNTQYF.

This clone was picked up one time. The chain employs TRBV5-1 and TRBJ1-4; TRBD1 matches 8 bases. The ends lost 7 bases at V and 7 bases at J; junction bases unmatched: 6. This CDR3 has 13 residues. Germline V CDR1 and CDR2: SGHRS, YFSETQ. The CDR3 is CASSRGLGEKLFF. The CDR3 DNA follows: TGCGCCAGCTCCAGGGGGCTAGGTGAAAAACTGTTTTTT.

The rearrangement joins TRBV6-5 to TRBJ1-2; D ambiguous. Looked up from germline, CDR1 is MNHEY and CDR2 is SVGAGI. The CDR3 contains 11 residues. The germline V and J ends were trimmed by 6 bases and 6 bases, with 8 bases remaining between them. CDR3 residues: CASSPRNGYTF. The CDR3 coding sequence is TGTGCCAGCAGCCCGAGAAATGGCTACACCTTC.

This sequence joins TRBV2 and TRBJ2-4; 14 bases agree with TRBD2. Germline V gene sequence: CDR1 SNHLY, CDR2 FYNNEI. J was trimmed by 5 bases and V by 4 bases; bases with no gene match: 13. The CDR3 consists of 19 residues. CDR3: CASSALYGTSGGGENIQYF. The CDR3 region has the DNA TGTGCCAGCAGTGCCCTCTACGGGACTAGCGGGGGCGGTGAAAACATTCAGTACTTC. The full variable domain, with the rest looked up from reference TRBV2 and TRBJ2-4, is EPEVTQTPSHQVTQMGQEVILRCVPISNHLYFYWYRQILGQKVEFLVSFYNNEISEKSEIFDDQFSVERPDGSNFTLKIRSTKLEDSAMYFCASSALYGTSGGGENIQYFGAGTRLSVL.

This clone was seen more than once but under ten times. The chain is built from TRBV11-2 and TRBJ1-3, with D uncertain. The CDR3 is 16 amino acids. Trimming removed 6 bases at V and 0 bases at J, with 15 bases between. Germline loops: CDR1 SGHAT, CDR2 FQNNGV. CDR3 nucleotides: TGTGCCAGCAGGACTGATCCCGGTTTCTCTGGAAACACCATATATTTT. Residues: CASRTDPGFSGNTIYF.

This clone was found once. This chain uses TRBV9 with TRBJ1-4; D not resolved. CDR3 length: 16 residues. V lost 3 bases, J lost 0 bases, and 12 bases lay in between. Germline CDR1 and CDR2: SGDLS and YYNGEE. The CDR3 spells CASSARTGTTNEKLFF. CDR3 nucleotide sequence: TGTGCCAGCAGCGCTCGGACCGGGACAACTAATGAAAAACTGTTTTTT.

The V and J genes are TRBV11-2 and TRBJ2-7, with D possibly TRBD1 on 6 matching bases. V was pared by 5 bases and J by 5 bases, with 13 bases between. CDR3 length: 13 amino acids. CDR1 is SGHAT and CDR2 is FQNNGV in the germline V gene. The CDR3 DNA is TGTGCCAGCAGCGAAACAGGGAGTCACGAGCAGTACGTC. Protein sequence: CASSETGSHEQYV.

The chain links TRBV30 to TRBJ2-3, with D maybe TRBD1 (6 bases). Per the germline V gene, CDR1 is GTSNPN and CDR2 is SVGIG (reference sequence). V gave up 0 bases and J gave up 0 bases, with 13 bases separating them. This CDR3 has 16 amino acids. The CDR3 DNA reads as TGTGCCTGGAGTGTTGTAGGGGACACTAGCACAGATACGCAGTATTTT. The encoded protein is CAWSVVGDTSTDTQYF.

The gene calls are TRBV7-8 and TRBJ1-5, with 10 bases fitting TRBD1. This CDR3 spans 16 amino acids. V shed 0 bases and J 6 bases; nucleotides not matched to a gene: 5. Germline lookup yields CDR1 SGHVS and CDR2 FQNEAQ. CDR3 amino acids: CASSLAGTGVFQPQHF. CDR3 DNA sequence: TGTGCCAGCAGCTTAGCGGGGACAGGGGTGTTTCAGCCCCAGCATTTT.

V and J are TRBV5-6 and TRBJ1-1; 7 nucleotides match TRBD1. Germline CDR1 SGHDT, CDR2 YYEEEE. This CDR3 comprises 14 residues. The V segment lost 3 bases and the J segment 1 base; nucleotides outside the gene matches: 3. The CDR3 DNA follows: TGTGCCAGCAGCTCGGGACAGACGAACACTGAAGCTTTCTTT. Amino acids: CASSSGQTNTEAFF.

The chain recombines TRBV7-2 with TRBJ1-1, with D maybe TRBD1 (5 bases). The germline gives CDR1 SGHTA, CDR2 FQGNSA. The CDR3 sequence is 17 residues long. V was cut by 1 base and J by 0 bases, with 15 bases left in between. CDR3 residues: CASSLVPSAGVNTEAFF. CDR3 bases: TGTGCCAGCAGCTTAGTCCCTAGTGCGGGGGTGAACACTGAAGCTTTCTTT.

V is TRBV5-1 and J is TRBJ1-1, with D perhaps matching TRBD1 (6 bases). CDR3 length equals 13 residues. The ends were cut back, 0 bases at V and 5 bases at J, with 8 bases in the middle. Germline loops: CDR1 SGHRS, CDR2 YFSETQ. CDR3 sequence reads: CASSLEGVTEAFF. As DNA, the CDR3 is TGCGCCAGCAGCTTGGAGGGGGTTACTGAAGCTTTCTTT.

The chain joins TRBV11-2 to TRBJ2-1, with D perhaps TRBD2 (6 bases). The CDR3 extends over 13 amino acids. Germline loops: CDR1 SGHAT, CDR2 FQNNGV. V lost 3 bases to trimming and J lost 3 bases, with 6 bases between them. The chain's CDR3 is CASSFGGYNEQFF. DNA of the CDR3: TGTGCCAGCAGCTTCGGGGGCTACAATGAGCAGTTCTTC.

The gene calls are TRBV6-5 and TRBJ2-3; D gene uncertain. This CDR3 spans 16 amino acids. CDR1 MNHEY and CDR2 SVGAGI come from the germline V gene. Trimming took 4 bases from V and 2 from J, leaving 16 bases between them. Written as DNA, the CDR3 is TGTGCCAGCAGTTCAGGATCGAGTCCCCCCACAGATACGCAGTATTTT. The encoded protein is CASSSGSSPPTDTQYF.

The chain links TRBV7-9 to TRBJ1-1; weak D call: TRBD1 (5 bases). Germline values: CDR1 SEHNR, CDR2 FQNEAQ (reference sequence). With 5 bases removed from V and 10 bases from J, the gap between germline ends came to 14 bases. There are 12 residues in the CDR3. The CDR3, as DNA: TGTGCCAGCAGCATCTCCCAGGGTAGAGCTTTCTTT. This codes for CASSISQGRAFF. The complete variable domain, with remaining parts taken from reference TRBV7-9 and TRBJ1-1, reads DTGVSQNPRHKITKRGQNVTFRCDPISEHNRLYWYRQTLGQGPEFLTYFQNEAQLEKSRLLSDRFSAERPKGSFSTLEIQRTEQGDSAMYLCASSISQGRAFFGQGTRLTVV.

This clone was seen more than once but under ten times. This sequence joins TRBV7-3 and TRBJ1-2, with a possible D match to TRBD1 (5 bases). The V gene lost 2 bases and the J gene lost 8 bases, with 15 bases spanning the gap. This CDR3 region has 14 residues. Germline V gene lookup returns CDR1 SGHTA and CDR2 FQGTGA. The CDR3: CASSLVGGAGGYTF. The CDR3 nucleotides read TGTGCCAGCAGCTTAGTGGGAGGGGCTGGAGGCTACACCTTC.